Following are 31 T cell receptor beta chains from one sample sequenced in a study of response to subunit inactivated influenza vaccine. MiXCR was run by TCRdb on the RT-PCR reads, yielding one entry per CDR3 protein. The sample holds 560,000 or so distinct CDR3 sequences, under 9% seen once. The sample was PBMCs from blood, taken about 24 months after vaccination. The source of these receptors is a man aged 50 to 69 who received an inactivated influenza vaccine.

The genes are TRBV29-1 and TRBJ2-3; D unclear. CDR1 and CDR2 (germline): SQVTM, ANQGSEA. This CDR3 region has 14 residues. The V end lost 1 base, the J end lost 5 bases, and 13 bases lay between the germline ends. CDR3 DNA sequence: TGCAGCGTTGAAGTGACTCCGGCGGTAGATACGCAGTATTTT. It translates to CSVEVTPAVDTQYF.

CDR3 coding DNA: TGCAGTGCTAGAGTCGGGACAGGGGTTGCTAATGAAAAACTGTTTTTT. This gives the protein CSARVGTGVANEKLFF. The chain couples TRBV20-1 to TRBJ1-4; 10 bases map to TRBD1. The J segment lost 3 bases and the V segment lost 1 base, leaving 5 bases of the junction unmatched. This CDR3 has 16 amino acids. CDR1 and CDR2 (germline): DFQATT, SNEGSKA (reference sequence).

This clonotype was seen a few times. The chain couples TRBV28 to TRBJ2-3; no clear D. V gave up 6 bases and J gave up 0 bases, with 13 bases separating them. The V gene's germline CDR1 is MDHEN and CDR2 SYDVKM. The CDR3 sequence is 15 residues long. The CDR3 nucleotides read TGTGCCAGCAGCGGGCTCGAATCTAGCACAGATACGCAGTATTTT. This sequence encodes CASSGLESSTDTQYF. The full variable domain, in which reference TRBV28 and TRBJ2-3 provide the parts outside the CDR3, is DVKVTQSSRYLVKRTGEKVFLECVQDMDHENMFWYRQDPGLGLRLIYFSYDVKMKEKGDIPEGYSVSREKKERFSLILESASTNQTSMYLCASSGLESSTDTQYFGPGTRLTVL.

This clonotype appeared many times. The J gene is TRBJ2-7, the V gene TRBV5-1, with a weak D call TRBD1 (6 bases). Germline CDR1 SGHRS, CDR2 YFSETQ. V lost 3 bases and J 1 base, leaving 14 bases between the germline ends. The CDR3 is made up of 15 amino acids. In nucleotides, the CDR3 is TGCGCCAGCAGCTCCCTTCCGACAGGATCCTACGAGCAGTACTTC. Protein product: CASSSLPTGSYEQYF.

The V gene is TRBV7-9, the J gene TRBJ2-5; 11 bases align to TRBD2. From germline, CDR1 is SEHNR and CDR2 FQNEAQ (reference sequence). This CDR3 is 17 amino acids long. V lost 1 base and J lost 1; bases outside the gene matches: 5. CDR3 protein: CASSLGWGLAAQETQYF. The CDR3 DNA sequence: TGTGCCAGCAGCTTAGGTTGGGGACTAGCGGCCCAAGAGACCCAGTACTTC.

This clonotype was seen only a few times. The rearrangement joins TRBV7-3 to TRBJ1-1; D gene ambiguous. Trimming shortened V by 0 bases and J by 1 base, and 6 bases separated the two germline ends. Germline V gene sequence: CDR1 SGHTA, CDR2 FQGTGA. The CDR3 sequence is 14 residues long. As DNA, the CDR3 is TGTGCCAGCAGCTTAACCCGAGAGAACACTGAAGCTTTCTTT. Protein product: CASSLTRENTEAFF.

V usage is TRBV5-1 and J usage is TRBJ1-2, with TRBD1 as a possible D gene (5 bases). This CDR3 comprises 13 residues. Germline values: CDR1 SGHRS, CDR2 YFSETQ. V lost 0 bases and J 8 bases, leaving 11 bases between the germline ends. The CDR3 protein is CASSLAGRGGYTF. The CDR3 coding sequence is TGCGCCAGCAGCTTGGCCGGTCGGGGCGGCTACACCTTC.

This clonotype was seen at least ten times. The chain links TRBV28 to TRBJ2-5, with TRBD1 as a possible D gene (6 bases). Between the trimmed V and J ends, which lost 10 bases and 4 bases, there was a span of 10 bases. Germline V lookup: CDR1 MDHEN, CDR2 SYDVKM. The CDR3 has 11 residues. The CDR3 is CAISQGETQYF. The DNA of the CDR3 is TGTGCCATTTCACAGGGAGAGACCCAGTACTTC.

CDR3 loop: CASSPRSGQGAGQYF. CDR3 nucleotides: TGTGCCAGCAGCCCCAGATCGGGACAGGGGGCAGGGCAGTACTTC. This chain connects TRBV7-6 to TRBJ2-7; 12 bases match TRBD1. The V segment lost 5 bases and the J segment 9 bases; nucleotides outside the gene matches: 11. The length of the CDR3 is 15 residues. Germline CDR1 and CDR2: SGHVS and FNYEAQ.

The gene calls are TRBV11-2 and TRBJ2-5, with TRBD2 matching 11 bases. The germline gives CDR1 SGHAT, CDR2 FQNNGV. After removal of 4 bases from V and 4 bases from J, the junction contained 5 bases not matched to a gene. This CDR3 contains 15 residues. CDR3 coding DNA: TGTGCCAGCAGCTCTTTAACTAGCGGGGGAGAGACCCAGTACTTC. This encodes CASSSLTSGGETQYF.

This clonotype has only a few counts. The chain is built from TRBV24-1 and TRBJ2-2; either TRBD1 or TRBD2 may supply D (6 bases each). This CDR3 has 17 amino acids. Germline V gene data show CDR1 as KGHDR and CDR2 as SFDVKD. Deletions cut 5 bases from V and 6 bases from J, with 21 bases between. DNA of the CDR3: TGTGCCACCAGTGCCAGGGGTAATGTGGGGGGCGCCGGGGAGCTGTTTTTT. The encoded protein is CATSARGNVGGAGELFF.

This clonotype was observed a few times. The chain uses TRBV4-3 and TRBJ1-2; the D is unclear. The germline V gene encodes CDR1 LGHNA and CDR2 YSLEER. The CDR3 is 16 residues long. Trimming cost V 1 base and J 5 bases, with 17 bases left between them. In DNA form, the CDR3 reads TGCGCCAGCAGCCAAGGTGAAGGCCGCCTCGATTATGGCTACACCTTC. Its translation is CASSQGEGRLDYGYTF.

V is TRBV20-1 and J is TRBJ2-2, with 12 bases fitting TRBD2. J gave up 6 bases and V 2 bases, and 13 bases lay outside the gene matches. CDR3 size: 18 residues. Germline V lookup: CDR1 DFQATT, CDR2 SNEGSKA (reference sequence). In nucleotides, the CDR3 is TGCAGTGCTAGAACGGCTAGCGGGAGGGCCGGGACTGCCGGGGAGCTGTTTTTT. This gives the protein CSARTASGRAGTAGELFF.

This clonotype was seen a handful of times. The chain couples TRBV5-5 to TRBJ2-5; perhaps D is TRBD1 or TRBD2 (5 bases each). The V end lost 0 bases, the J end lost 5 bases, and 11 bases lay between the germline ends. The CDR3 is made up of 14 amino acids. The germline V gene has CDR1 SGHKS and CDR2 YYEKEE (reference sequence). The CDR3 DNA reads as TGTGCCAGCAGCTTGGAGTACGGGACGGAGACCCAGTACTTC. Its protein product is CASSLEYGTETQYF.

V gene TRBV6-2 or TRBV6-3 combines with J gene TRBJ2-1, with D tentatively TRBD2 (5 bases). Per the germline V gene, CDR1 is MNHEY and CDR2 is SVGEGT. The CDR3 extends over 15 amino acids. V shed 6 bases and J shed 0 bases, with 12 bases lying between them. The CDR3 loop reads CASRESGSSYNEQFF. As DNA, the CDR3 is TGTGCCAGCAGGGAAAGCGGAAGCTCCTACAATGAGCAGTTCTTC.

This clonotype has at least ten counts. V is TRBV28 and J is TRBJ2-7; 7 bases match TRBD2. Trimming took 5 bases from V and 0 from J; bases not matched to a gene: 7. The CDR3 contains 15 residues. Germline CDR1 and CDR2: MDHEN and SYDVKM. CDR3 residues: CASSPLGGSSYEQYF. For the CDR3, the DNA is TGTGCCAGCAGTCCTTTGGGGGGGAGCTCCTACGAGCAGTACTTC. The whole variable domain, remainder taken from reference TRBV28 and TRBJ2-7, is DVKVTQSSRYLVKRTGEKVFLECVQDMDHENMFWYRQDPGLGLRLIYFSYDVKMKEKGDIPEGYSVSREKKERFSLILESASTNQTSMYLCASSPLGGSSYEQYFGPGTRLTVT.

CDR3 region: CATSDFLTGTDTQYF. DNA of the CDR3: TGTGCCACCAGTGATTTTCTAACAGGCACAGATACGCAGTATTTT. The rearrangement uses TRBV24-1 and TRBJ2-3; no firm D call. Germline CDR1 and CDR2: KGHDR and SFDVKD. This CDR3 region has 15 residues. Between the trimmed V and J ends, which lost 1 base and 1 base, there was a span of 8 bases.

This clonotype was detected many times. The V call is TRBV10-3, the J call TRBJ2-5; 7 bases line up with TRBD2. CDR1 ENHRY and CDR2 SYGVKD come from the germline V gene. After removal of 4 bases from V and 2 bases from J, the junction contained 13 bases not matched to a gene. This CDR3 has 17 amino acids. The CDR3 bases are TGTGCCATCAGTGGGAGTATTATCGGAGCGGGGCAAGAGACCCAGTACTTC. Translation: CAISGSIIGAGQETQYF.

The V gene is TRBV7-9, the J gene TRBJ1-4; no reliable D call. The CDR3 has 15 residues. The germline CDR1 and CDR2 sequences are SEHNR and FQNEAQ (reference sequence). V was cut by 2 bases and J by 6 bases, with 13 bases left in between. The CDR3 DNA reads TGTGCCAGCAGCTTAAGATTGAGGCGAGATGAAAAACTGTTTTTT. This codes for CASSLRLRRDEKLFF.

The chain joins TRBV10-2 to TRBJ2-7; a weak D match, TRBD1 (5 bases). The CDR3 has 12 amino acids. Germline CDR1 and CDR2: WSHSY and SAAADI. V was clipped by 7 bases and J by 4 bases, with 11 bases between them. CDR3 loop: CASTPGQYEQYF. The CDR3 DNA is TGCGCCAGCACCCCAGGACAATACGAGCAGTACTTC.

The chain joins TRBV20-1 to TRBJ2-5, with 9 nucleotides matching TRBD2. CDR3 length: 15 amino acids. CDR1 DFQATT and CDR2 SNEGSKA come from the germline V gene (reference sequence). Trimming at V came to 3 bases and at J to 4 bases, leaving 9 bases not matched to a gene. CDR3: CSASSGRRFPETQYF. As DNA, the CDR3 is TGCAGTGCTAGTAGCGGGAGACGATTCCCAGAGACCCAGTACTTC.

The genes are TRBV10-3 and TRBJ2-3; D remains ambiguous. In germline, CDR1 is ENHRY, CDR2 SYGVKD. Trimming shortened V by 4 bases and J by 4 bases, and 9 bases separated the two germline ends. The CDR3 runs to 13 residues. In DNA form, the CDR3 reads TGTGCCATCAGTGTGGTGTCGGCAGATACGCAGTATTTT. This gives the protein CAISVVSADTQYF.

The rearrangement uses TRBV11-3 and TRBJ2-1; 10 bases map to TRBD1. The CDR3 loop spans 15 amino acids. V lost 5 bases to trimming and J lost 9 bases; unmatched junction nucleotides: 10. Germline V gene sequence: CDR1 SGHNT, CDR2 YENEEA. This CDR3 reads CASSPRDRGGGEQFF. The CDR3 coding sequence is TGTGCCAGCAGCCCTCGGGACAGGGGAGGTGGTGAGCAGTTCTTC.

A few counts support this clonotype. The chain has TRBV2 and TRBJ1-5; the D gene is possibly TRBD1 (6 bases). The CDR3 covers 14 residues. Trimming shortened V by 4 bases and J by 9 bases, and 16 bases separated the two germline ends. Per the germline V gene, CDR1 is SNHLY and CDR2 is FYNNEI. Here the CDR3 DNA reads TGTGCCAGCAGTGCAGGGGCCCAAGTGTTGCCCCAGCATTTT. Residues: CASSAGAQVLPQHF.

There are many counts of this clonotype. This chain connects TRBV20-1 to TRBJ2-5; 11 bases align to TRBD2. Losses at the gene ends were 3 bases for V and 5 bases for J; bases not matched to a gene: 8. The germline V gene has CDR1 DFQATT and CDR2 SNEGSKA (reference sequence). The CDR3 contains 15 residues. The CDR3 sequence is CSASGTSGSLETQYF. CDR3 DNA sequence: TGCAGTGCTAGTGGCACTAGCGGGAGCCTTGAGACCCAGTACTTC.

This clonotype showed up many times. The chain combines TRBV12-3 or TRBV12-4 with TRBJ2-7; 12 nucleotides align to TRBD1. CDR3 size: 17 residues. The junction had 11 bases not matched to a gene; V was cut back by 4 bases and J by 4 bases. The CDR3 bases are TGTGCCAGCAGTTCCCGGCCCGGGACAGGGGGCAGGTACGAGCAGTACTTC. Its translation: CASSSRPGTGGRYEQYF.

This chain links TRBV5-6 with TRBJ1-6; no firm D call. Germline V gene sequence: CDR1 SGHDT, CDR2 YYEEEE. There are 13 residues in the CDR3. V gave up 7 bases and J gave up 8 bases, with 13 bases separating them. CDR3 coding DNA: TGTGCCAGCTGCCAGAATGGGTATTCACCCCTCCACTTT. Protein product: CASCQNGYSPLHF.

CDR3 DNA sequence: TGTGCCAGCAGCTTAGAGCGTTTCGGGGGCACTGAAGCTTTCTTT. Its translation is CASSLERFGGTEAFF. The rearrangement joins TRBV7-2 to TRBJ1-1, with D possibly TRBD1 on 5 matching bases. CDR1 and CDR2 (germline): SGHTA, FQGNSA. The CDR3 loop spans 15 amino acids. Trimming removed 1 base from V and 4 bases from J, with 13 bases in between.

This clonotype appeared a few times. The chain links TRBV12-3 or TRBV12-4 to TRBJ2-7, with TRBD2 matching over 13 bases. The CDR3 runs to 13 residues. The V gene end was trimmed by 8 bases and the J gene end by 2 bases; junction bases not matched to a gene: 0. DNA for the CDR3: TGTGCCAGCGGGACTAGCGGGACCTACGAGCAGTACTTC. Residues: CASGTSGTYEQYF.

The chain recombines TRBV11-2 with TRBJ1-1, with a tentative D call TRBD1 (5 bases). CDR1 is SGHAT, CDR2 FQNNGV, per germline. CDR3 length: 18 amino acids. With 1 base removed from V and 1 base from J, the gap between germline ends came to 19 bases. For the CDR3, the DNA is TGTGCCAGCAGCTTAGGAGGGGCAGGGCGGGGATGGAACACTGAAGCTTTCTTT. It is translated as CASSLGGAGRGWNTEAFF.

The table lists this clonotype with a few counts. The V call is TRBV29-1, the J call TRBJ1-2; tentatively, D is TRBD1 (6 bases). The CDR3 length is 13 residues. Looked up from germline, CDR1 is SQVTM and CDR2 is ANQGSEA. V shed 3 bases and J shed 8 bases, with 16 bases lying between them. This CDR3 reads CSVEGGRGGGYTF. CDR3 nucleotides: TGCAGCGTTGAGGGGGGGCGAGGCGGCGGCTACACCTTC.